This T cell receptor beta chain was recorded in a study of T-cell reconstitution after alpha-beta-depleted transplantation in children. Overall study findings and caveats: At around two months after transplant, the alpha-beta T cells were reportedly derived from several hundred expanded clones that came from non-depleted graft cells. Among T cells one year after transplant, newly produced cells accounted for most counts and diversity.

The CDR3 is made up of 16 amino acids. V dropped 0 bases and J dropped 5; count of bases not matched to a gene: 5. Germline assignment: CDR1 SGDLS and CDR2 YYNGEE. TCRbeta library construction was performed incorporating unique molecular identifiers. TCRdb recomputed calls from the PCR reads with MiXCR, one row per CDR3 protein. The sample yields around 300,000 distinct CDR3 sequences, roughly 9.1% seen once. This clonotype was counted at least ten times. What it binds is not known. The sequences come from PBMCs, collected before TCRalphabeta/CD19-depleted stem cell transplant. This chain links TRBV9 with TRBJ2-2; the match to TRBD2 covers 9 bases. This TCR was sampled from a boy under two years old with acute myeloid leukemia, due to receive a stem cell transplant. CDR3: CASSVGGTSWTGELFF. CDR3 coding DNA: TGTGCCAGCAGCGTAGGAGGGACTAGCTGGACCGGGGAGCTGTTTTTT.